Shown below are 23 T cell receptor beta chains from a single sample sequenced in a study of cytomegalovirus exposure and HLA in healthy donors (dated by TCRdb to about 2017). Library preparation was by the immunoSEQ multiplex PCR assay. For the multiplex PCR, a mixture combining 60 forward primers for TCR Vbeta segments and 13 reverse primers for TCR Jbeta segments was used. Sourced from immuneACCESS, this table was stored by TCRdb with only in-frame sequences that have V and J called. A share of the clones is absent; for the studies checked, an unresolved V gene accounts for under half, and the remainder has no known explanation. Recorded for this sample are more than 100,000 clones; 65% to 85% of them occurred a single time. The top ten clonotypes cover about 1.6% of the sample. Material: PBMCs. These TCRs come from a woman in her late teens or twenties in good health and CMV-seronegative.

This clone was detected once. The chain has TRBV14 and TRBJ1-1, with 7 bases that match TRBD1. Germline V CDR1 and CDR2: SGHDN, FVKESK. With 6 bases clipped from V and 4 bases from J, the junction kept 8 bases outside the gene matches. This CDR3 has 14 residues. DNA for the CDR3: TGTGCCAGCAGTTTCGGAGGGGGCTTCACTGAAGCTTTCTTT. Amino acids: CASSFGGGFTEAFF.

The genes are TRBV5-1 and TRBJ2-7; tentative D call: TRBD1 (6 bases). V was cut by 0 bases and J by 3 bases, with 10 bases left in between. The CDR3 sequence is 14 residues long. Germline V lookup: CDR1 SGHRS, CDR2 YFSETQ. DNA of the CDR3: TGCGCCAGCAGCTTGGAAAGGACAGTCTACGAGCAGTACTTC. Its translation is CASSLERTVYEQYF.

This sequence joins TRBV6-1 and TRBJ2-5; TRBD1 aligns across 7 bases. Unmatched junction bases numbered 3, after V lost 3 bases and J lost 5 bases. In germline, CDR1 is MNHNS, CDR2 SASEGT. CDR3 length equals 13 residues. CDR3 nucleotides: TGTGCCAGCAGTGAGGGACAGATCGAGACCCAGTACTTC. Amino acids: CASSEGQIETQYF.

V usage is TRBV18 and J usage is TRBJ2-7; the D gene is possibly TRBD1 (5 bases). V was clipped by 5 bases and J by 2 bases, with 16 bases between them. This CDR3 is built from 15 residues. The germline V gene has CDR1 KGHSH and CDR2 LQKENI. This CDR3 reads CASSSAMTATYEQYF. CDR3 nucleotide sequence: TGTGCCAGCTCATCCGCCATGACAGCTACCTACGAGCAGTACTTC.

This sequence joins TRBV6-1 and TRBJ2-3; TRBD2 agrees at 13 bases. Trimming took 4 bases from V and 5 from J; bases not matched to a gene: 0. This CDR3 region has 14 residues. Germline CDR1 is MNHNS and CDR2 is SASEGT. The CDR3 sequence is CASSGTSGGDTQYF. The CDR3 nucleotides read TGTGCCAGCAGTGGGACTAGCGGGGGAGATACGCAGTATTTT.

This chain's CDR3 is CASGTSFYEQYF. Written as DNA, the CDR3 is TGTGCCAGCGGGACATCTTTTTACGAGCAGTACTTC. The V and J genes are TRBV6-1 and TRBJ2-7, with a weak D call TRBD1 (6 bases). The V gene's germline CDR1 is MNHNS and CDR2 SASEGT. The CDR3 has 12 residues. Trimming removed 8 bases at V and 4 bases at J, with 12 bases between.

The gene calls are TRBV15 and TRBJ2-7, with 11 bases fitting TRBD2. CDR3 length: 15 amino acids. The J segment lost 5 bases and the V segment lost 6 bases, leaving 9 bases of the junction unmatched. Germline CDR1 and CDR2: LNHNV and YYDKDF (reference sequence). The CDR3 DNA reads TGTGCCACCAGGGAGGGACTAGCGGAGAACAACGAGCAGTACTTC. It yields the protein CATREGLAENNEQYF.

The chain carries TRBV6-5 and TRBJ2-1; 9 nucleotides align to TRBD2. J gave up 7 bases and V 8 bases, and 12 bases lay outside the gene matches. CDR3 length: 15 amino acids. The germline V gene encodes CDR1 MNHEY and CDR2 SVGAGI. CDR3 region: CASLNVAGDKNEQFF. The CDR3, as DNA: TGTGCCAGCCTTAATGTAGCGGGAGATAAGAATGAGCAGTTCTTC.

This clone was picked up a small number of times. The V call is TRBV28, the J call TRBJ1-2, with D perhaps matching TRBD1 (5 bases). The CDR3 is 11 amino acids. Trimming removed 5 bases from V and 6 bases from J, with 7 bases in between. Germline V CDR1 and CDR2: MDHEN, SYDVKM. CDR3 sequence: CASSGGDGYTF. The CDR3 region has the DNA TGTGCCAGCAGTGGGGGGGATGGCTACACCTTC.

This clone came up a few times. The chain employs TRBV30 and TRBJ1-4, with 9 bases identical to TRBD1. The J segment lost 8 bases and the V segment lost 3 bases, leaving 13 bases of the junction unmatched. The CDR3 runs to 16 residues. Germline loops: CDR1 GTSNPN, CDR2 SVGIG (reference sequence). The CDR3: CAWRYKDRGRGEKLFF. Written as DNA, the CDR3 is TGTGCCTGGAGATACAAGGACAGGGGAAGAGGCGAAAAACTGTTTTTT.

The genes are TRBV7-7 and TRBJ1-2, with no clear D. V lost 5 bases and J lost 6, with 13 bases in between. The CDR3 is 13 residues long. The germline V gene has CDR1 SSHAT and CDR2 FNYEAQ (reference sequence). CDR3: CASSPLRSDGYTF. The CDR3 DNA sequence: TGTGCCAGCAGCCCCCTCCGGAGCGATGGCTACACCTTC.

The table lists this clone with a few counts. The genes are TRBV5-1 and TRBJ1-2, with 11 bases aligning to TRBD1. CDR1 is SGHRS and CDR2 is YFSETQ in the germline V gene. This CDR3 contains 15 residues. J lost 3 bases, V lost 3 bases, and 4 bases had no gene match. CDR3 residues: CASSSGQGEYYGYTF. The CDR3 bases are TGCGCCAGCAGCTCGGGACAGGGGGAGTACTATGGCTACACCTTC.

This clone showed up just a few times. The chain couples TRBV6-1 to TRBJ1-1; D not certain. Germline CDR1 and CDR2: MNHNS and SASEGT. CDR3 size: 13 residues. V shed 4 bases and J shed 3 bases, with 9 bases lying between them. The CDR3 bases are TGTGCCAGCAGTGTTGAACAGTACACTGAAGCTTTCTTT. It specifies CASSVEQYTEAFF.

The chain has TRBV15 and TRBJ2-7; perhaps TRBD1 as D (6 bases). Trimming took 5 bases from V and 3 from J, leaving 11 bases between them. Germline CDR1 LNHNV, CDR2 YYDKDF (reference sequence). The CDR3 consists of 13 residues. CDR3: CATSQGWDYEQYF. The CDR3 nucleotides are TGTGCCACCAGCCAGGGGTGGGACTACGAGCAGTACTTC. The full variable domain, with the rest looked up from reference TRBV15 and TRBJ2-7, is DAMVIQNPRYQVTQFGKPVTLSCSQTLNHNVMYWYQQKSSQAPKLLFHYYDKDFNNEADTPDNFQSRRPNTSFCFLDIRSPGLGDTAMYLCATSQGWDYEQYFGPGTRLTVT.

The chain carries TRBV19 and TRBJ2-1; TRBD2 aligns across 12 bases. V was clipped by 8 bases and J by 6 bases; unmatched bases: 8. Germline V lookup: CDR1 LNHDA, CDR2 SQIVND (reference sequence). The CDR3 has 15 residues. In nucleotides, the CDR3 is TGTGCCAGTCGAACTAGCGGGAGGAGTCCCAATGAGCAGTTCTTC. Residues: CASRTSGRSPNEQFF. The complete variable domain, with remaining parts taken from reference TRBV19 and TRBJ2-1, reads DGGITQSPKYLFRKEGQNVTLSCEQNLNHDAMYWYRQDPGQGLRLIYYSQIVNDFQKGDIAEGYSVSREKKESFPLTVTSAQKNPTAFYLCASRTSGRSPNEQFFGPGTRLTVL.

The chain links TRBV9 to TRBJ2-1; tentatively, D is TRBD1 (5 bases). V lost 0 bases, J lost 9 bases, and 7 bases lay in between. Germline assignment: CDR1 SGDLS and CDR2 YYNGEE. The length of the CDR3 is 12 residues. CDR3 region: CASSVDRGEQFF. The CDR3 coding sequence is TGTGCCAGCAGCGTAGATAGGGGTGAGCAGTTCTTC.

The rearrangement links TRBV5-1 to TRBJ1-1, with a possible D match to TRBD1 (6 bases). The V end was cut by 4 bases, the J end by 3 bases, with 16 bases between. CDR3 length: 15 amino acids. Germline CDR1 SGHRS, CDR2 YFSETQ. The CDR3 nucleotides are TGCGCCAGCAGCACTACCTATACAGGGCACACTGAAGCTTTCTTT. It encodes CASSTTYTGHTEAFF. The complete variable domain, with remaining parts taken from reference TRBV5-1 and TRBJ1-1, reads KAGVTQTPRYLIKTRGQQVTLSCSPISGHRSVSWYQQTPGQGLQFLFEYFSETQRNKGNFPGRFSGRQFSNSRSEMNVSTLELGDSALYLCASSTTYTGHTEAFFGQGTRLTVV.

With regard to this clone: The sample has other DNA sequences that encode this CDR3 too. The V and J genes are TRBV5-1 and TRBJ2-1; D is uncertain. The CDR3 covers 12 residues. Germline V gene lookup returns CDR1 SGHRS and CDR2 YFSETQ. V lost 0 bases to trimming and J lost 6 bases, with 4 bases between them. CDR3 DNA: TGCGCCAGCAGCTTGGCGGGCAATGAGCAGTTCTTC. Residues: CASSLAGNEQFF.

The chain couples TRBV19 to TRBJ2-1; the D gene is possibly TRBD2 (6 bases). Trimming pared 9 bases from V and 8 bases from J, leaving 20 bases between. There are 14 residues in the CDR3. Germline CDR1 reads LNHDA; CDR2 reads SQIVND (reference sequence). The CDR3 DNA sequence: TGTGCCAGCAGATCCTTGACTAGAATGGATGAGCAGTTCTTC. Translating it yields CASRSLTRMDEQFF.

CDR3 sequence (DNA): TGTGCCAGTAGTGCAACTAGCGGGGAGTCCTACGAGCAGTACTTC. Amino acid sequence: CASSATSGESYEQYF. This chain connects TRBV19 to TRBJ2-7, with TRBD2 matching over 10 bases. Germline CDR1 LNHDA, CDR2 SQIVND (reference sequence). The CDR3 extends over 15 amino acids. V shed 5 bases, J shed 1 base, and the junction held 5 bases outside the gene matches.

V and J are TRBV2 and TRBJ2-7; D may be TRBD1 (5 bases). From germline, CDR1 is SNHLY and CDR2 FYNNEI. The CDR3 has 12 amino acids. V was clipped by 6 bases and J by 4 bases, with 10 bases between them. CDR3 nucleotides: TGTGCCAGCAGGGGCGACAGTTACGAGCAGTACTTC. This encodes CASRGDSYEQYF.

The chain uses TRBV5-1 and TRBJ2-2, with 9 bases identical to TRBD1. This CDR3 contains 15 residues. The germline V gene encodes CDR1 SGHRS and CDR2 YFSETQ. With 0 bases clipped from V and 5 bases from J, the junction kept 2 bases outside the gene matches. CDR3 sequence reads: CASSLGQGGTGELFF. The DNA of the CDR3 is TGCGCCAGCAGCTTGGGACAGGGGGGGACCGGGGAGCTGTTTTTT.

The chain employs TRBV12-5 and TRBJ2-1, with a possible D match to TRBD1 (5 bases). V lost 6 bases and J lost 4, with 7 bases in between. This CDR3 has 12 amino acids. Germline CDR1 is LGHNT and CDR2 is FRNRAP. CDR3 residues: CASGDSYNEQFF. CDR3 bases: TGTGCTAGTGGCGACAGTTACAATGAGCAGTTCTTC.